This T cell receptor beta chain derives from a study of cytomegalovirus exposure and HLA in healthy donors. As concerns this clone: Its antigen remains unidentified.

PCR was performed using 60 Vbeta and 13 Jbeta primers. Profiling relied on immunoSEQ multiplex PCR, and the TCRdb table lists in-frame clones only, not all of them. The sample lists around 200,000 clones, 65% to 90% occurring once. Everyone who donated was a healthy bone marrow donor. Points from the study as a whole: Whilst most TCR sequences proved rare, a subset of public TCRs occurred across many donors. It emerged from a later analysis that several of the most significant clusters appeared to be linked to common viral pathogens.

The material sequenced was PBMCs. The source is a woman aged 30 to 39 in good health and CMV-seronegative.

CDR3 loop: CATAGTSDNEQFF. CDR3 nucleotides: TGTGCCACCGCCGGGACTAGCGACAATGAGCAGTTCTTC. The chain has TRBV27 and TRBJ2-1, with TRBD2 identical over 10 bases. CDR1 is MNHEY, CDR2 SMNVEV, per germline (reference sequence). V lost 10 bases to trimming and J lost 5 bases; unmatched junction nucleotides: 5. The CDR3 length is 13 residues.